Following are 23 T cell receptor beta chains from one sample sequenced in a study of monozygotic twins with inflammatory bowel disease. TCRdb re-called the 5' RACE reads; one entry per CDR3 protein, DNA not given. This sample's table has fewer than 450,000 distinct CDR3 sequences. Sequencing was carried out using blood. The source is a human donor with ulcerative colitis or Crohn's disease, or a healthy co-twin of an affected twin (not recorded which).

V usage is TRBV6-1 and J usage is TRBJ2-7; TCRdb picks TRBD1, but there is no DNA to check that call. The CDR3 is 15 residues long. The germline CDR1 and CDR2 sequences are MNHNS and SASEGT. The CDR3 loop is CASSLTGVTAYEQYF.

The chain uses TRBV19 and TRBJ2-7. The CDR3 is made up of 14 amino acids. Germline V gene sequence: CDR1 LNHDA, CDR2 SQIVND (reference sequence). The CDR3: CASSLKAGSYEQYF.

J is TRBJ1-1 and V is TRBV29-1; no DNA is available, so the TRBD1 call from TCRdb remains unchecked. The germline V gene has CDR1 SQVTM and CDR2 ANQGSEA. CDR3 length: 15 residues. The CDR3 spells CSGQQGWGMNTEAFF.

This sequence joins TRBV5-1 and TRBJ2-2; TCRdb outputs TRBD2, but without DNA this stays unchecked. Germline CDR1 is SGHRS and CDR2 is YFSETQ. CDR3 length: 15 amino acids. CDR3 protein: CASRPPGLKTGELFF.

The chain carries TRBV18 and TRBJ1-6; the D call of TRBD1 rests on TCRdb alone, since no DNA is present to check it. CDR1 KGHSH and CDR2 LQKENI come from the germline V gene. The CDR3 has 15 residues. CDR3 loop: CASSPHPGRNSPLHF.

This chain links TRBV5-1 with TRBJ1-4; the D call of TRBD1 rests on TCRdb alone, since no DNA is present to check it. CDR3 length: 14 residues. The germline CDR1 and CDR2 sequences are SGHRS and YFSETQ. This chain's CDR3 is CASSLAGQGGKLFF.

The CDR3 here is CAWSTTTSRGDTQYF. This chain uses TRBV30 with TRBJ2-3; TCRdb designates TRBD1, a call that cannot be tested without DNA. CDR1 is GTSNPN and CDR2 is SVGIG in the germline V gene (reference sequence). The CDR3 has 15 residues. Variable domain in full (rest from reference TRBV30 and TRBJ2-3): SQTIHQWPATLVQPVGSPLSLECTVEGTSNPNLYWYRQAAGRGLQLLFYSVGIGQISSEVPQNLSASRPQDRQFILSSKKLLLSDSGFYLCAWSTTTSRGDTQYFGPGTRLTVL.

The gene calls are TRBV6-2 or TRBV6-3 and TRBJ1-1. The CDR3 sequence is 16 residues long. Germline lookup yields CDR1 MNHEY and CDR2 SVGEGT. Here the CDR3 reads CASSPITREGYTEAFF.

This chain links TRBV20-1 with TRBJ2-3; TCRdb gives TRBD1 as the D gene, but with no DNA this cannot be confirmed. Germline-derived CDR1 and CDR2 are DFQATT and SNEGSKA (reference sequence). The CDR3 sequence is 16 residues long. The CDR3 sequence: CSARDLGTGVADTQYF.

CDR3 loop: CATSESVGGPADTQYF. J is TRBJ2-3 and V is TRBV24-1; TCRdb indicates TRBD1, and absent DNA this call remains unverified. There are 16 residues in the CDR3. CDR1 and CDR2 (germline): KGHDR, SFDVKD.

The chain has TRBV7-2 and TRBJ2-5; lacking DNA, the TRBD1 call made by TCRdb goes unchecked. This CDR3 comprises 13 residues. Per germline, CDR1 SGHTA and CDR2 FQGNSA. The CDR3 region is CAGSGGAYETQYF.

This sequence joins TRBV7-2 and TRBJ1-2; the D gene TCRdb calls, TRBD1, cannot be checked with no DNA. This CDR3 region has 17 residues. Germline CDR1 and CDR2: SGHTA and FQGNSA. CDR3 residues: CASSRGGSLRTNYGYTF.

J is TRBJ1-1 and V is TRBV27. CDR3 length: 14 residues. Germline-derived CDR1 and CDR2 are MNHEY and SMNVEV (reference sequence). The CDR3 loop is CASSLAVKVTEAFF.

The J gene is TRBJ1-1, the V gene TRBV30; the TRBD1 assignment by TCRdb is unverifiable without DNA. The V gene's germline CDR1 is GTSNPN and CDR2 SVGIG (reference sequence). The CDR3 runs 14 residues. This chain's CDR3 is CAWSVLSTGGIAFF.

The V gene is TRBV30, the J gene TRBJ2-3; TCRdb selects TRBD2, and the lack of DNA leaves this call unchecked. The germline gives CDR1 GTSNPN, CDR2 SVGIG (reference sequence). The CDR3 extends over 13 amino acids. CDR3 amino acids: CAWSTASGDTQYF.

The rearrangement joins TRBV20-1 to TRBJ2-3; lacking DNA, the TRBD2 call made by TCRdb goes unchecked. Germline V gene lookup returns CDR1 DFQATT and CDR2 SNEGSKA (reference sequence). The CDR3 runs 14 residues. The CDR3 sequence: CSASLAGPTDTQYF.

CDR3 residues: CSARNIDGSTEAFF. The gene calls are TRBV20-1 and TRBJ1-1. Germline V gene data show CDR1 as DFQATT and CDR2 as SNEGSKA (reference sequence). The CDR3 spans 14 residues.

The J gene is TRBJ2-3, the V gene TRBV5-1; TCRdb's D gene call, TRBD1, goes unchecked for lack of DNA. Germline V gene sequence: CDR1 SGHRS, CDR2 YFSETQ. This CDR3 region has 15 residues. The CDR3 protein is CASSLTGASTDTQYF.

The V call is TRBV20-1, the J call TRBJ2-1; TCRdb lists TRBD2, though no DNA is available to test this call. This CDR3 contains 11 residues. Germline assignment: CDR1 DFQATT and CDR2 SNEGSKA (reference sequence). The CDR3 protein is CTGGLYNEQFF.

J is TRBJ2-1 and V is TRBV6-1. The CDR3 runs 15 residues. The germline V gene encodes CDR1 MNHNS and CDR2 SASEGT. The CDR3 is CASSEGTNWYSEQFF.

The chain joins TRBV5-1 to TRBJ1-5. Germline CDR1 and CDR2: SGHRS and YFSETQ. This CDR3 is 15 amino acids long. The CDR3 is CASSLSGNSNQPQHF.

This sequence joins TRBV12-3 or TRBV12-4 and TRBJ1-2; TCRdb indicates TRBD1, and absent DNA this call remains unverified. CDR3 length equals 16 residues. CDR3 region: CASSPQRAAYGYGYTF.

The V and J genes are TRBV4-3 and TRBJ1-2; TCRdb's D call, TRBD1, is unchecked because there is no DNA. CDR1 is LGHNA, CDR2 YSLEER, per germline. The CDR3 runs 15 residues. The CDR3 reads CASSQDQGRVVALTF.